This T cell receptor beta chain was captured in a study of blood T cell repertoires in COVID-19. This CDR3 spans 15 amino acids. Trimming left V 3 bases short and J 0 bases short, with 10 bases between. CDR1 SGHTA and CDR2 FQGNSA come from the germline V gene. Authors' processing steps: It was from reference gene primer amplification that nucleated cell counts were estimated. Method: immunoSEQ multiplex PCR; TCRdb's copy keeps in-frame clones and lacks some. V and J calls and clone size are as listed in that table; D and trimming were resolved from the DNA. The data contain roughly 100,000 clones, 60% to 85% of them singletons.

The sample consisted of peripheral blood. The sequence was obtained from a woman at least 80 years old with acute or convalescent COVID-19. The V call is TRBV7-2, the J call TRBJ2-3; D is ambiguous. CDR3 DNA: TGTGCCAGCAGCTTGTCATGGGCTAGCACAGATACGCAGTATTTT. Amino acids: CASSLSWASTDTQYF.